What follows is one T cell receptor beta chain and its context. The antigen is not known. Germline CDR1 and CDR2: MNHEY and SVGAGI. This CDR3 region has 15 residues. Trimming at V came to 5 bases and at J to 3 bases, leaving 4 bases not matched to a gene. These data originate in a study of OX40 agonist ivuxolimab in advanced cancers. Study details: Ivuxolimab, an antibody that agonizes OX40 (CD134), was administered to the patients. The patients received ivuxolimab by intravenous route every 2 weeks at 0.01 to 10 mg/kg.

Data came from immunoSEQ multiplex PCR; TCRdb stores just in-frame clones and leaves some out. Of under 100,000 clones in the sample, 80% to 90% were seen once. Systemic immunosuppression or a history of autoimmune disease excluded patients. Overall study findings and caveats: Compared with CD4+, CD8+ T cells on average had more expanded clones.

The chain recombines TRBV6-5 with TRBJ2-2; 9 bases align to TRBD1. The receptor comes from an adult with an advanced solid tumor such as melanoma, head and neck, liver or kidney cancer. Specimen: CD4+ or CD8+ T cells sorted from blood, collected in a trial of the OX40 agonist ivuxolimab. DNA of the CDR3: TGTGCCAGCAGTCGGGACAGGGTCGACACCGGGGAGCTGTTTTTT. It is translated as CASSRDRVDTGELFF.